The 25 T cell receptor beta chains presented below share a single source sample, sequenced in a study of blood T cell repertoires in COVID-19. Produced via immunoSEQ multiplex PCR; TCRdb's table is partial and in-frame only. The sample lists 250,000 or so clones, 84% occurring once. The specimen sequenced was PBMCs or T cells enriched from blood (not recorded which). Receptors were obtained from a man aged 50 or older who had recovered from COVID-19.

The rearrangement joins TRBV5-1 to TRBJ2-2; D perhaps matches TRBD2 (6 bases). The V end lost 3 bases, the J end lost 4 bases, and 13 bases lay between the germline ends. The CDR3 totals 15 residues. In germline, CDR1 is SGHRS, CDR2 YFSETQ. The CDR3 loop reads CASSSAGWGTGELFF. Here the CDR3 DNA reads TGCGCCAGCAGCTCTGCGGGGTGGGGCACCGGGGAGCTGTTTTTT. The variable domain in full, completed from reference TRBV5-1 and TRBJ2-2, reads KAGVTQTPRYLIKTRGQQVTLSCSPISGHRSVSWYQQTPGQGLQFLFEYFSETQRNKGNFPGRFSGRQFSNSRSEMNVSTLELGDSALYLCASSSAGWGTGELFFGEGSRLTVL.

The chain combines TRBV7-3 with TRBJ2-3; 9 bases are shared with TRBD1. Per the germline V gene, CDR1 is SGHTA and CDR2 is FQGTGA. The length of the CDR3 is 16 residues. The ends lost 5 bases at V and 1 base at J; junction bases unmatched: 7. CDR3 sequence reads: CASSQGQGPRTDTQYF. CDR3 nucleotides: TGTGCCAGCAGCCAAGGACAGGGGCCCCGCACAGATACGCAGTATTTT. Variable domain in full (rest from reference TRBV7-3 and TRBJ2-3): GAGVSQTPSNKVTEKGKYVELRCDPISGHTALYWYRQSLGQGPEFLIYFQGTGAADDSGLPNDRFFAVRPEGSVSTLKIQRTERGDSAVYLCASSQGQGPRTDTQYFGPGTRLTVL.

J is TRBJ1-1 and V is TRBV28; D is undetermined. The CDR3 covers 15 residues. Germline V gives CDR1 MDHEN, CDR2 SYDVKM. V was trimmed by 7 bases and J by 1 base, leaving 16 bases between them. This CDR3 reads CASKLLTGRNTEAFF. Here the CDR3 DNA reads TGTGCCAGCAAACTCCTCACCGGGAGGAACACTGAAGCTTTCTTT.

V gene TRBV7-9 combines with J gene TRBJ2-7; the D call may be TRBD1 or TRBD2 (5 bases each). The V end was cut by 10 bases, the J end by 3 bases, with 13 bases between. Germline assignment: CDR1 SEHNR and CDR2 FQNEAQ (reference sequence). This CDR3 region has 12 residues. The CDR3: CATTGAGYEQYF. The CDR3 region has the DNA TGTGCCACCACCGGGGCTGGCTACGAGCAGTACTTC.

This clone appeared once. This rearrangement joins TRBV11-3 to TRBJ1-1; 8 bases align to TRBD1. V shed 1 base and J 3 bases; nucleotides not matched to a gene: 1. Per germline, CDR1 SGHNT and CDR2 YENEEA. The CDR3 runs 14 residues. In DNA form, the CDR3 reads TGTGCCAGCAGCTTAGGACAGGGGTACACTGAAGCTTTCTTT. Protein: CASSLGQGYTEAFF.

The V call is TRBV19, the J call TRBJ1-5; D may be TRBD1 (5 bases). Deletions cut 3 bases from V and 2 bases from J, with 11 bases between. The CDR3 loop spans 15 amino acids. CDR1 and CDR2 (germline): LNHDA, SQIVND (reference sequence). Here the CDR3 DNA reads TGTGCCAGTAGTATTCAAGGGGTTGGCAATCAGCCCCAGCATTTT. Translated: CASSIQGVGNQPQHF.

The chain joins TRBV5-8 to TRBJ1-5; possibly TRBD1 for D (5 bases). This CDR3 spans 15 amino acids. V lost 0 bases, J lost 3 bases, and 10 bases lay in between. Germline lookup yields CDR1 SGHTS and CDR2 YDEGEE. CDR3 in DNA: TGTGCCAGCAGCTTGGGAGGCAGGGACAATCAGCCCCAGCATTTT. Translated: CASSLGGRDNQPQHF.

CDR3 nucleotides: TGTGCCAGCACCGAGCTTCAAGAGACCCAGTACTTC. It is translated as CASTELQETQYF. The chain is built from TRBV6-5 and TRBJ2-5; D gene ambiguous. The CDR3 totals 12 residues. V was trimmed by 7 bases and J by 2 bases, leaving 8 bases between them. Germline CDR1 reads MNHEY; CDR2 reads SVGAGI.

The chain joins TRBV5-1 to TRBJ2-2, with 7 positions matching TRBD2. The CDR3 sequence is 15 residues long. With V trimmed by 0 bases and J by 3 bases, 2 bases remained unmatched. Germline loops: CDR1 SGHRS, CDR2 YFSETQ. The CDR3 DNA reads as TGCGCCAGCAGCTTGGTGGCGGGAGACACCGGGGAGCTGTTTTTT. It translates to CASSLVAGDTGELFF.

The J gene is TRBJ1-5, the V gene TRBV19, with D perhaps TRBD1 (6 bases). Deletions cut 3 bases from V and 4 bases from J, with 13 bases between. Per the germline V gene, CDR1 is LNHDA and CDR2 is SQIVND (reference sequence). The length of the CDR3 is 15 residues. For the CDR3, the DNA is TGTGCCAGTAGTATTGGTGGGGGCCTGAATCAGCCCCAGCATTTT. The encoded protein is CASSIGGGLNQPQHF.

This chain connects TRBV6-5 to TRBJ2-7, with 9 bases fitting TRBD1. Germline trimming cut 6 bases from V and 1 base from J; bases unmatched to any gene: 7. Germline V CDR1 and CDR2: MNHEY, SVGAGI. The CDR3 covers 15 residues. DNA for the CDR3: TGTGCCAGCAGCCCACAGGGGGCTTTGTCCTACGAGCAGTACTTC. Translating gives CASSPQGALSYEQYF.

This clone was seen a few times. The V and J genes are TRBV1 and TRBJ2-1; the table's D call, TRBD2, was not checked against the DNA. TRBV1 is labeled a pseudogene. This CDR3 contains 17 residues. CDR3: CTSSQGLLSGGAHEQFF. Written as DNA, the CDR3 is TGCACCAGCAGCCAGGGTTTGCTTAGCGGGGGGGCCCATGAGCAGTTCTTC.

This clone was detected only a few times. This chain uses TRBV19 with TRBJ1-6; D is unresolved. V was trimmed by 5 bases and J by 7 bases, leaving 9 bases between them. From germline, CDR1 is LNHDA and CDR2 SQIVND (reference sequence). The CDR3 has 13 residues. The CDR3 bases are TGTGCCAGTAGTGCTGTACGGAATTCACCCCTCCACTTT. Amino acids: CASSAVRNSPLHF.

This chain uses TRBV19 with TRBJ2-3; D not certain. The germline V gene encodes CDR1 LNHDA and CDR2 SQIVND (reference sequence). The CDR3 runs 15 residues. The ends were cut back, 3 bases at V and 1 base at J, with 11 bases in the middle. The CDR3 sequence is CASSMSVTRTDTQYF. The CDR3 DNA reads TGTGCCAGTAGTATGAGCGTAACCCGCACAGATACGCAGTATTTT.

J is TRBJ2-7 and V is TRBV5-1; D possibly corresponds to TRBD1 (5 bases). The CDR3 extends over 13 amino acids. CDR1 and CDR2 from the germline V gene are SGHRS and YFSETQ. Trimming removed 6 bases at V and 0 bases at J, with 10 bases between. CDR3 DNA: TGCGCCAGCAACGTAGGGGCCTCCTACGAGCAGTACTTC. Its protein product is CASNVGASYEQYF.

The genes are TRBV6-5 and TRBJ1-2; a weak D match, TRBD1 (6 bases). Germline values: CDR1 MNHEY, CDR2 SVGAGI. Trimming removed 6 bases at V and 8 bases at J, with 22 bases between. This CDR3 is built from 15 residues. The CDR3 sequence is CASRPGGARATGYTF. The CDR3 DNA is TGTGCCAGCAGGCCTGGGGGGGCAAGAGCAACGGGCTACACCTTC.

The chain combines TRBV28 with TRBJ1-5; D remains ambiguous. This CDR3 is built from 15 residues. In germline, CDR1 is MDHEN, CDR2 SYDVKM. With 8 bases removed from V and 4 bases from J, the gap between germline ends came to 18 bases. The CDR3 loop is CASAEVVSRNQPQHF. The CDR3 region has the DNA TGTGCCAGCGCCGAGGTTGTGAGTAGGAATCAGCCCCAGCATTTT.

J is TRBJ2-7 and V is TRBV7-9; maybe TRBD2 (5 bases). CDR3 length: 15 residues. Germline V lookup: CDR1 SEHNR, CDR2 FQNEAQ (reference sequence). Trimming took off 4 bases at V and 3 bases at J, with 16 bases between the two ends. CDR3 region: CASSSSLRARYEQYF. DNA of the CDR3: TGTGCCAGCAGCTCCTCCTTGCGGGCACGCTACGAGCAGTACTTC. The entire variable domain, with the rest obtained from reference TRBV7-9 and TRBJ2-7, is as follows: DTGVSQNPRHKITKRGQNVTFRCDPISEHNRLYWYRQTLGQGPEFLTYFQNEAQLEKSRLLSDRFSAERPKGSFSTLEIQRTEQGDSAMYLCASSSSLRARYEQYFGPGTRLTVT.

This chain joins TRBV10-3 and TRBJ2-1, with 8 nucleotides matching TRBD1. The CDR3 extends over 14 amino acids. With V trimmed by 5 bases and J by 3 bases, 3 bases remained unmatched. Germline V CDR1 and CDR2: ENHRY, SYGVKD. CDR3 sequence reads: CAISKDRDYNEQFF. The DNA of the CDR3 is TGTGCCATCAGTAAGGACAGGGACTACAATGAGCAGTTCTTC.

The V and J genes are TRBV7-9 and TRBJ2-7, with D perhaps TRBD2 (5 bases). V was cut by 5 bases and J by 5 bases, with 13 bases left in between. The germline gives CDR1 SEHNR, CDR2 FQNEAQ (reference sequence). The CDR3 consists of 13 residues. The CDR3 loop reads CASSHPLAHEQYF. The CDR3 DNA is TGTGCCAGCAGCCATCCGCTAGCTCACGAGCAGTACTTC. The variable domain in full, with the rest retrieved from reference TRBV7-9 and TRBJ2-7, is DTGVSQNPRHKITKRGQNVTFRCDPISEHNRLYWYRQTLGQGPEFLTYFQNEAQLEKSRLLSDRFSAERPKGSFSTLEIQRTEQGDSAMYLCASSHPLAHEQYFGPGTRLTVT.

The rearrangement joins TRBV19 to TRBJ2-1; weak D call: TRBD1 (5 bases). This CDR3 contains 15 residues. The germline V and J ends were trimmed by 4 bases and 0 bases, with 10 bases remaining between them. Germline V gene sequence: CDR1 LNHDA, CDR2 SQIVND (reference sequence). The CDR3 spells CASSTQGLSYNEQFF. The DNA of the CDR3 is TGTGCCAGTAGTACGCAGGGCCTCTCCTACAATGAGCAGTTCTTC.

The J gene is TRBJ2-2, the V gene TRBV7-3, with TRBD1 as a possible D gene (6 bases). The CDR3 spans 16 residues. V lost 5 bases, J lost 1 base, and 14 bases lay in between. Germline CDR1 SGHTA, CDR2 FQGTGA. The CDR3 reads CASSPIRTENTGELFF. For the CDR3, the DNA is TGTGCCAGCAGCCCCATTCGGACAGAGAACACCGGGGAGCTGTTTTTT.

In DNA form, the CDR3 reads TGCAGCGTTGATGTGGGACAGGGGATGAGAACTGAAGCTTTCTTT. Protein: CSVDVGQGMRTEAFF. This rearrangement joins TRBV29-1 to TRBJ1-1; 10 bases match TRBD1. Unmatched junction bases numbered 9, after V lost 3 bases and J lost 5 bases. Germline lookup yields CDR1 SQVTM and CDR2 ANQGSEA. This CDR3 comprises 15 residues.

V usage is TRBV5-8 and J usage is TRBJ2-7; the D gene is possibly TRBD1 (6 bases). The CDR3 has 15 amino acids. From germline, CDR1 is SGHTS and CDR2 YDEGEE. The ends were cut back, 5 bases at V and 1 base at J, with 16 bases in the middle. CDR3 residues: CASRGPQGTSYEQYF. The CDR3 DNA follows: TGTGCCAGCAGAGGCCCCCAGGGGACGTCCTACGAGCAGTACTTC.

A single count supports this clone. The same CDR3 is also encoded by other DNA sequences in this sample. DNA for the CDR3: TGCGCCAGCAGTGAGTCGGGGGGGGAGACCCAGTACTTC. It yields the protein CASSESGGETQYF. The chain links TRBV10-1 to TRBJ2-5, with 7 bases lining up with TRBD2. CDR1 is WNHNN and CDR2 is SYGVQD in the germline V gene (reference sequence). The CDR3 sequence is 13 residues long. Trimming removed 0 bases from V and 5 bases from J; junction bases left unmatched: 0.